Listed here is a single TCR beta chain. The germline V gene has CDR1 SGHRS and CDR2 YFSETQ. Unmatched junction bases numbered 5, after V lost 5 bases and J lost 2 bases. The CDR3 extends over 16 amino acids. TCRdb re-derived calls from the RT-PCR reads in MiXCR, one entry per CDR3 protein. The table includes hundreds of thousands of distinct CDR3 sequences, 16% detected once. These data come from a study of patients and donors after allogeneic stem cell transplantation. The sample taken for sequencing was blood, either unsorted or a sorted T cell fraction (not recorded which). V gene TRBV5-1 combines with J gene TRBJ2-2; 11 nucleotides line up with TRBD1. This clonotype was obtained from a human donor who was either an allogeneic HSCT recipient or a stem cell or donor lymphocyte infusion donor (not recorded which). It is not recorded whose cells these are; they may come from a transplant donor. The CDR3 here is CASRRRTGGNTGELFF. The DNA for the CDR3 is TGCGCCAGCAGACGCCGGACAGGGGGCAACACCGGGGAGCTGTTTTTT.